Reported below is one T cell receptor (beta chain). A far larger clone lies a single base away; this is likely a read error. Since the CDR3 does not end with the conserved phenylalanine or tryptophan, this likely comes from a read error. This table comes from immunoSEQ multiplex PCR, and its TCRdb copy is limited to in-frame clones, with some not included. The sample consists of about 1 million clones, about 77% of them appearing once. This CDR3 contains 14 residues. Germline values: CDR1 SGHRS, CDR2 YFSETQ. Trimming pared 4 bases from V and 3 bases from J, leaving 13 bases between. The data originate from a study of shared clonotypes between healthy human individuals. Study-wide background: Each donor's CD4 naive and CD4 memory cells filled three plates apiece, CD8 naive two, and CD8 memory one.

J is TRBJ1-2 and V is TRBV5-1; TRBD1 might be the D (5 bases). Sequenced material: memory CD4+ T cells sorted from blood. As for subset: CD45RA-negative fraction. This TCR was recovered from a man aged 18 to 35 in good health. CDR3 DNA: TGCGCCAGCAGCGGATTGACAGCCGACTATGGCTACACCCTC. It encodes CASSGLTADYGYTL.